This T cell receptor (beta chain) is from a study of CD8 T cells in ankylosing spondylitis. Study-level points and caveats: There was a TCR beta motif, made of several highly homologous variants, that appeared characteristic of ankylosing spondylitis blood.

This clonotype was detected a few times. Its antigen is as yet unknown. TCRdb fed the 5' RACE reads into MiXCR, producing one record per CDR3 protein. The table shows 250,000 to 350,000 distinct CDR3 sequences, with 8% occurring only once. Germline lookup yields CDR1 SGDLS and CDR2 YYNGEE. V lost 0 bases, J lost 7 bases, and 14 bases stayed unmatched. This CDR3 contains 17 residues. The clonotype comes from a male donor with ankylosing spondylitis. Material for sequencing was blood, either unsorted or a sorted T cell fraction (not recorded which). The V gene is TRBV9, the J gene TRBJ2-5; 8 bases line up with TRBD1. Here the CDR3 reads CASSVAVRDRRDGTQYF. For the CDR3, the DNA is TGTGCCAGCAGCGTAGCTGTTCGGGACAGGCGAGATGGGACCCAGTACTTC.